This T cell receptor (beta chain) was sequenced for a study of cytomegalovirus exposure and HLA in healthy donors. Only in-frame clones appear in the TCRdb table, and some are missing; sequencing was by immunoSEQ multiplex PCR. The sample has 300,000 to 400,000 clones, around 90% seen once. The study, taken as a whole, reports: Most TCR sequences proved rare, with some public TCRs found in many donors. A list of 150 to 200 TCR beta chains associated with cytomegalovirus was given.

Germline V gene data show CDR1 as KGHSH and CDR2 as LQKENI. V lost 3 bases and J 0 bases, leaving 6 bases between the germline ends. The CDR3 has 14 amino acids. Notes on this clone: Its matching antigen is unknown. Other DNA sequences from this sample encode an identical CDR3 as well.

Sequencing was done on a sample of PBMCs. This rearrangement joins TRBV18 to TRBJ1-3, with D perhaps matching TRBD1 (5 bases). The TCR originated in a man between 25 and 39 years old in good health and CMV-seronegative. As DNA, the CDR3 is TGTGCCAGCTCACCTGACAGCTCTGGAAACACCATATATTTT. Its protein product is CASSPDSSGNTIYF. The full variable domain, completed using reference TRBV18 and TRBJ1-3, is NAGVMQNPRHLVRRRGQEARLRCSPMKGHSHVYWYRQLPEEGLKFMVYLQKENIIDESGMPKERFSAEFPKEGPSILRIQQVVRGDSAAYFCASSPDSSGNTIYFGEGSWLTVV.